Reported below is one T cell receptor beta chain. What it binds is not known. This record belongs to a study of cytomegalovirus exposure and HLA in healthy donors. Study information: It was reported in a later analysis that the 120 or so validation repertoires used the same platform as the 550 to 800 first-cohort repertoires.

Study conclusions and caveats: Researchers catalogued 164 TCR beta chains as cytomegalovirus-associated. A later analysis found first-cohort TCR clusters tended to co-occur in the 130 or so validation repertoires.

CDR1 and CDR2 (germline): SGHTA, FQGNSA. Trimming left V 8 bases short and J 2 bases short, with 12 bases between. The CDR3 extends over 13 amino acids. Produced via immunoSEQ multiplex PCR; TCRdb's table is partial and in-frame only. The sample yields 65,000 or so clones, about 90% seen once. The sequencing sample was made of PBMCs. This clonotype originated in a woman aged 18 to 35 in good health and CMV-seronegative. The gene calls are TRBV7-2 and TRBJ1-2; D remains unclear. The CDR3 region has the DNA TGTGCCAGCTCCCCGTCACTAAACTATGGCTACACCTTC. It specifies CASSPSLNYGYTF.